This entry lists 30 T cell receptor beta chains sequenced from one sample in a study of beta chain features in type 1 diabetes. Investigators reverse transcribed all isolated RNA, so they sequenced expressed TCRB transcripts. Sequenced by immunoSEQ multiplex PCR; TCRdb stores in-frame clones only, minus some. The sample contains approximately 330,000 clones, 8% to 13% of which appear only once. The source material was naive CD4+ T cells from blood. The receptors derive from a woman in her 30s in good health.

The rearrangement uses TRBV11-3 and TRBJ2-7; 10 bases fit TRBD2. The V gene's germline CDR1 is SGHNT and CDR2 YENEEA. The CDR3 is 14 amino acids. Trimming removed 3 bases from V and 4 bases from J; junction bases left unmatched: 3. The CDR3 region has the DNA TGTGCCAGCAGCTTCAGGACTAGCGGTTACGAGCAGTACTTC. It is translated as CASSFRTSGYEQYF.

The chain carries TRBV5-1 and TRBJ2-3; 7 bases align to TRBD2. This CDR3 spans 16 amino acids. Germline lookup yields CDR1 SGHRS and CDR2 YFSETQ. J was trimmed by 2 bases and V by 4 bases; bases with no gene match: 10. For the CDR3, the DNA is TGCGCCAGCAGCAGGGTAGCGGGCCTGACCACAGATACGCAGTATTTT. Its translation is CASSRVAGLTTDTQYF.

V and J are TRBV9 and TRBJ2-1; TRBD1 agrees at 8 bases. This CDR3 contains 15 residues. V lost 4 bases to trimming and J lost 2 bases; unmatched junction nucleotides: 5. Germline V gives CDR1 SGDLS, CDR2 YYNGEE. The CDR3 DNA follows: TGTGCCAGCAGCACTGGACAGGGTCCCTACAATGAGCAGTTCTTC. Translated: CASSTGQGPYNEQFF.

The chain combines TRBV9 with TRBJ1-3; unclear D gene. Germline-derived CDR1 and CDR2 are SGDLS and YYNGEE. V lost 0 bases and J 4 bases, leaving 14 bases between the germline ends. This CDR3 comprises 16 residues. CDR3 nucleotides: TGTGCCAGCAGCGTAGACCATCCTGACTCCGGAAACACCATATATTTT. Its translation: CASSVDHPDSGNTIYF. The complete variable domain, with remaining parts taken from reference TRBV9 and TRBJ1-3, reads DSGVTQTPKHLITATGQRVTLRCSPRSGDLSVYWYQQSLDQGLQFLIQYYNGEERAKGNILERFSAQQFPDLHSELNLSSLELGDSALYFCASSVDHPDSGNTIYFGEGSWLTVV.

This chain connects TRBV4-3 to TRBJ2-1; 14 nucleotides align to TRBD2. The germline V gene encodes CDR1 LGHNA and CDR2 YSLEER. J was trimmed by 10 bases and V by 3 bases; bases with no gene match: 5. CDR3 length equals 15 residues. CDR3 region: CASSQGLAGVGEQFF. CDR3 in DNA: TGCGCCAGCAGCCAGGGACTAGCGGGAGTGGGGGAGCAGTTCTTC.

V is TRBV30 and J is TRBJ1-2; no clear D. V shed 4 bases and J shed 8 bases, with 14 bases lying between them. CDR3 length: 12 residues. CDR1 and CDR2 (germline): GTSNPN, SVGIG (reference sequence). The DNA of the CDR3 is TGTGCCTGGATTAAAGGATTCGGGGGCTACACCTTC. This codes for CAWIKGFGGYTF.

In this sample, this clone turned up a few times. V is TRBV6-1 and J is TRBJ2-5; the match to TRBD1 covers 8 bases. Trimming cost V 8 bases and J 1 base; bases outside gene matches: 9. The CDR3 length is 15 residues. Germline V CDR1 and CDR2: MNHNS, SASEGT. The CDR3, as DNA: TGTGCCAGCGGGCAGGGGGCTTCGGGCCAAGAGACCCAGTACTTC. This translates into CASGQGASGQETQYF.

The chain is built from TRBV7-6 and TRBJ2-5; 9 nucleotides line up with TRBD2. Germline V gene lookup returns CDR1 SGHVS and CDR2 FNYEAQ. This CDR3 comprises 15 residues. The J segment lost 0 bases and the V segment lost 7 bases, leaving 6 bases of the junction unmatched. The CDR3 spells CASTPLAGYQETQYF. The DNA for the CDR3 is TGTGCCAGCACCCCCCTAGCGGGATACCAAGAGACCCAGTACTTC.

V gene TRBV6-5 combines with J gene TRBJ2-5; the D gene is possibly TRBD2 (6 bases). Trimming left V 0 bases short and J 7 bases short, with 15 bases between. CDR3 size: 15 residues. Germline V gene sequence: CDR1 MNHEY, CDR2 SVGAGI. The CDR3 bases are TGTGCCAGCAGTTACTCGAGTGGCGGGGCCCGGACCCAGTACTTC. This sequence encodes CASSYSSGGARTQYF.

This clone was seen more than once but under ten times. The V and J genes are TRBV30 and TRBJ2-7; 8 bases fit TRBD2. Germline-derived CDR1 and CDR2 are GTSNPN and SVGIG (reference sequence). V dropped 4 bases and J dropped 0; count of bases not matched to a gene: 5. The CDR3 has 14 amino acids. The CDR3 sequence is CAWTRSGSSYEQYF. CDR3 DNA sequence: TGTGCCTGGACCAGAAGCGGGAGCTCCTACGAGCAGTACTTC.

The genes are TRBV27 and TRBJ2-1; maybe TRBD1 (6 bases). The germline CDR1 and CDR2 sequences are MNHEY and SMNVEV (reference sequence). V lost 5 bases and J lost 8, with 19 bases in between. The CDR3 totals 15 residues. The CDR3 is CASSTYREGADEQFF. The CDR3 DNA sequence: TGTGCCAGCAGTACCTACAGGGAAGGAGCGGATGAGCAGTTCTTC.

In its sample, this clone was seen a few times. The V call is TRBV6-1, the J call TRBJ2-5, with TRBD2 matching 7 bases. This CDR3 contains 17 residues. Germline V gene sequence: CDR1 MNHNS, CDR2 SASEGT. J was trimmed by 0 bases and V by 1 base; bases with no gene match: 8. CDR3 bases: TGTGCCAGCAGTGAAGGGACTCTCGGGAGGTACCAAGAGACCCAGTACTTC. Translating gives CASSEGTLGRYQETQYF.

This CDR3 reads CASSLDGTYEQYF. The DNA of the CDR3 is TGTGCCAGCAGCCTAGACGGTACCTACGAGCAGTACTTC. This chain joins TRBV2 and TRBJ2-7; D uncertain. The CDR3 loop spans 13 amino acids. V gave up 6 bases and J gave up 2 bases, with 11 bases separating them. Germline loops: CDR1 SNHLY, CDR2 FYNNEI. The full variable domain, completed using reference TRBV2 and TRBJ2-7, is EPEVTQTPSHQVTQMGQEVILRCVPISNHLYFYWYRQILGQKVEFLVSFYNNEISEKSEIFDDQFSVERPDGSNFTLKIRSTKLEDSAMYFCASSLDGTYEQYFGPGTRLTVT.

This clone was counted a few times. The chain links TRBV28 to TRBJ1-1; 8 nucleotides align to TRBD1. Germline values: CDR1 MDHEN, CDR2 SYDVKM. CDR3 size: 12 residues. V shed 5 bases and J 6 bases; nucleotides not matched to a gene: 2. The CDR3 loop is CASSQDRAEAFF. The DNA of the CDR3 is TGTGCCAGCAGTCAGGACAGGGCTGAAGCTTTCTTT. Complete variable domain (other parts from reference TRBV28 and TRBJ1-1): DVKVTQSSRYLVKRTGEKVFLECVQDMDHENMFWYRQDPGLGLRLIYFSYDVKMKEKGDIPEGYSVSREKKERFSLILESASTNQTSMYLCASSQDRAEAFFGQGTRLTVV.

This clone has more than one count but fewer than ten. The rearrangement links TRBV27 to TRBJ1-2; the D is unclear. The CDR3 runs 12 residues. Per the germline V gene, CDR1 is MNHEY and CDR2 is SMNVEV (reference sequence). Trimming cost V 2 bases and J 6 bases, with 7 bases left between them. The CDR3 nucleotides read TGTGCCAGCAGTTTACGAGGGAATGGCTACACCTTC. It is translated as CASSLRGNGYTF.

This rearrangement joins TRBV18 to TRBJ2-4; the D gene is possibly TRBD1 (6 bases). There are 16 residues in the CDR3. V gave up 0 bases and J gave up 0 bases, with 9 bases separating them. Germline CDR1 is KGHSH and CDR2 is LQKENI. CDR3 sequence reads: CASSPPGALAKNIQYF. The CDR3 DNA is TGTGCCAGCTCACCACCGGGGGCCCTAGCCAAAAACATTCAGTACTTC.

This clone has just a few counts. This chain connects TRBV4-3 to TRBJ2-1; 7 bases agree with TRBD2. This CDR3 comprises 15 residues. Germline V CDR1 and CDR2: LGHNA, YSLEER. V lost 2 bases and J lost 4; bases outside the gene matches: 5. For the CDR3, the DNA is TGCGCCAGCAGCCAATCGCGGGGGAGGTACAATGAGCAGTTCTTC. It is translated as CASSQSRGRYNEQFF.

The gene calls are TRBV19 and TRBJ2-1; 7 nucleotides match TRBD1. This CDR3 is built from 15 residues. The trim removed 4 bases at V and 4 bases at J, leaving 7 bases unmatched. Germline CDR1 reads LNHDA; CDR2 reads SQIVND (reference sequence). The CDR3 protein is CASSNPGQSYNEQFF. In DNA form, the CDR3 reads TGTGCCAGTAGTAATCCGGGACAGTCATACAATGAGCAGTTCTTC.

This clone has just a few counts. This sequence joins TRBV5-1 and TRBJ2-1, with D unclear. V lost 3 bases and J 9 bases, leaving 16 bases between the germline ends. The CDR3 runs 14 residues. Germline CDR1 and CDR2: SGHRS and YFSETQ. CDR3 bases: TGCGCCAGCAGCTGGAGCGCTGTAATGGGTGAGCAGTTCTTC. Translation gives CASSWSAVMGEQFF.

This clone has a handful of counts. The rearrangement joins TRBV4-3 to TRBJ1-1; possibly TRBD1 for D (6 bases). V was trimmed by 1 base and J by 0 bases, leaving 9 bases between them. From germline, CDR1 is LGHNA and CDR2 YSLEER. The CDR3 runs 15 residues. For the CDR3, the DNA is TGCGCCAGCAGCCAAGGCAGGGGCATGAACACTGAAGCTTTCTTT. It specifies CASSQGRGMNTEAFF.

The chain is built from TRBV6-5 and TRBJ1-5, with unresolved D. V was trimmed by 6 bases and J by 4 bases, leaving 16 bases between them. There are 15 residues in the CDR3. From germline, CDR1 is MNHEY and CDR2 SVGAGI. CDR3 nucleotides: TGTGCCAGCAGGGGCGCCGACGGATTAAATCAGCCCCAGCATTTT. Its translation is CASRGADGLNQPQHF.

This sequence joins TRBV10-3 and TRBJ2-3; tentative D call: TRBD2 (5 bases). CDR3 size: 14 residues. Trimming shortened V by 3 bases and J by 6 bases, and 13 bases separated the two germline ends. Germline V gives CDR1 ENHRY, CDR2 SYGVKD. CDR3 coding DNA: TGTGCCATCAGTGAAGAGGGTCGAGGGGATACGCAGTATTTT. Protein: CAISEEGRGDTQYF.

As regards this clone: In the same sample, other DNA sequences code for this CDR3. V is TRBV7-2 and J is TRBJ2-5; the match to TRBD1 covers 7 bases. Trimming cost V 5 bases and J 1 base; bases outside gene matches: 4. The CDR3 length is 14 residues. Germline V gives CDR1 SGHTA, CDR2 FQGNSA. This CDR3 is CASSLGTVQETQYF. The CDR3 coding sequence is TGTGCCAGCAGCCTGGGGACAGTCCAAGAGACCCAGTACTTC.

V usage is TRBV25-1 and J usage is TRBJ2-5; 11 bases match TRBD2. V trimming: 6 bases; J trimming: 5 bases; junction bases outside the gene matches: 11. The CDR3 consists of 16 residues. The germline gives CDR1 MGHDK, CDR2 SYGVNS. For the CDR3, the DNA is TGTGCCAGCAGCGAGTTTAGCGGGAGGGCCCGTGAGACCCAGTACTTC. It is translated as CASSEFSGRARETQYF.

The chain combines TRBV28 with TRBJ1-3, with 9 bases that match TRBD1. Germline V gives CDR1 MDHEN, CDR2 SYDVKM. CDR3 length: 16 amino acids. The J segment lost 2 bases and the V segment lost 2 bases, leaving 4 bases of the junction unmatched. The CDR3 sequence: CASSLGGQGAGNTIYF. The CDR3 nucleotides are TGTGCCAGCAGTTTAGGGGGACAGGGAGCTGGAAACACCATATATTTT. The variable domain in full, with the rest retrieved from reference TRBV28 and TRBJ1-3, is DVKVTQSSRYLVKRTGEKVFLECVQDMDHENMFWYRQDPGLGLRLIYFSYDVKMKEKGDIPEGYSVSREKKERFSLILESASTNQTSMYLCASSLGGQGAGNTIYFGEGSWLTVV.

This clone was picked up a small number of times. The V call is TRBV5-1, the J call TRBJ2-1; tentatively, D is TRBD2 (6 bases). V lost 0 bases, J lost 5 bases, and 18 bases lay in between. Per germline, CDR1 SGHRS and CDR2 YFSETQ. CDR3 length equals 17 residues. The CDR3 is CASSLAPGAGRNNEQFF. In DNA form, the CDR3 reads TGCGCCAGCAGCTTGGCCCCTGGGGCGGGAAGAAACAATGAGCAGTTCTTC. The full variable domain, completed using reference TRBV5-1 and TRBJ2-1, is KAGVTQTPRYLIKTRGQQVTLSCSPISGHRSVSWYQQTPGQGLQFLFEYFSETQRNKGNFPGRFSGRQFSNSRSEMNVSTLELGDSALYLCASSLAPGAGRNNEQFFGPGTRLTVL.

The chain links TRBV7-2 to TRBJ2-5; maybe TRBD2 (6 bases). Germline V CDR1 and CDR2: SGHTA, FQGNSA. V was pared by 5 bases and J by 4 bases, with 20 bases between. The CDR3 contains 16 residues. The DNA for the CDR3 is TGTGCCAGCAGCCCCTCCGGCGGGAACAGTCGAGAGACCCAGTACTTC. Protein sequence: CASSPSGGNSRETQYF.

The V and J genes are TRBV30 and TRBJ1-1, with 10 bases aligning to TRBD1. The germline V gene encodes CDR1 GTSNPN and CDR2 SVGIG (reference sequence). The CDR3 contains 13 residues. V dropped 5 bases and J dropped 6; count of bases not matched to a gene: 6. The DNA of the CDR3 is TGTGCCTGGGGGTGGGACAGGGGAGCTGAAGCTTTCTTT. Its translation: CAWGWDRGAEAFF.

The rearrangement joins TRBV6-6 to TRBJ2-1; TRBD1 aligns across 7 bases. The CDR3 loop spans 13 amino acids. Losses at the gene ends were 4 bases for V and 7 bases for J; bases not matched to a gene: 4. CDR1 is MNHNY and CDR2 is SVGAGI in the germline V gene (reference sequence). The CDR3 DNA reads as TGTGCCAGCAGTTCGACAGGGAAGAATGAGCAGTTCTTC. It specifies CASSSTGKNEQFF.

The CDR3 loop is CASSRTGGIEQFF. In DNA, the CDR3 is TGCGCCAGCAGCAGAACAGGGGGCATTGAGCAGTTCTTC. The rearrangement joins TRBV5-1 to TRBJ2-1; TRBD1 matches at 9 bases. The V gene end was trimmed by 4 bases and the J gene end by 9 bases; junction bases not matched to a gene: 5. Germline V gives CDR1 SGHRS, CDR2 YFSETQ. The CDR3 contains 13 residues. The complete variable domain, with remaining parts taken from reference TRBV5-1 and TRBJ2-1, reads KAGVTQTPRYLIKTRGQQVTLSCSPISGHRSVSWYQQTPGQGLQFLFEYFSETQRNKGNFPGRFSGRQFSNSRSEMNVSTLELGDSALYLCASSRTGGIEQFFGPGTRLTVL.